These 10 T cell receptor beta chains were sequenced from one sample in a study of vaccination effects on CD4 cells after COVID-19. Only in-frame clones appear in the TCRdb table, and some are missing; sequencing was by immunoSEQ multiplex PCR. The sample includes fewer than 35,000 clones, 70% of them seen just once. Subsequent to a culture period of more than 8 days, CD4+ T cells were isolated. Antigen specificity for these receptors is unknown. The specimen comprised CD4+ T cells from PBMCs cultured without peptide, sampled before COVID-19 vaccination. The receptors here all came from a human donor who received a COVID-19 vaccine.

The V gene is TRBV6-1, the J gene TRBJ2-7; weak D call: TRBD2 (6 bases). CDR1 and CDR2 (germline): MNHNS, SASEGT. The CDR3 contains 15 residues. Trimming cost V 2 bases and J 5 bases, with 16 bases left between them. The CDR3 DNA reads as TGTGCCAGCAGTGAACCTCATGGCGGGGTAAACGAGCAGTACTTC. This translates into CASSEPHGGVNEQYF.

This sequence joins TRBV15 and TRBJ2-5; D is unresolved. The CDR3 totals 13 residues. Trimming took 6 bases from V and 0 from J, leaving 8 bases between them. The germline V gene encodes CDR1 LNHNV and CDR2 YYDKDF (reference sequence). CDR3 sequence (DNA): TGTGCCACCAGTAAGGGCTACCAAGAGACCCAGTACTTC. Its protein product is CATSKGYQETQYF.

The J gene is TRBJ2-1, the V gene TRBV25-1, with 11 bases identical to TRBD2. CDR1 and CDR2 (germline): MGHDK, SYGVNS. Unmatched junction bases numbered 8, after V lost 7 bases and J lost 6 bases. The CDR3 contains 15 residues. As DNA, the CDR3 is TGTGCCAGCACCAAAGGACTAGCGGGCCTCAATGAGCAGTTCTTC. Amino acid sequence: CASTKGLAGLNEQFF.

The chain uses TRBV14 and TRBJ1-2; D unclear. V was pared by 1 base and J by 6 bases, with 18 bases between. The CDR3 is 16 residues long. The germline CDR1 and CDR2 sequences are SGHDN and FVKESK. Here the CDR3 reads CASSQGGQSRGNGYTF. CDR3 nucleotides: TGTGCCAGCAGCCAAGGCGGGCAGTCGAGAGGGAATGGCTACACCTTC.

The V gene is TRBV5-1, the J gene TRBJ2-7, with TRBD2 matching over 12 bases. The junction had 11 bases not matched to a gene; V was cut back by 0 bases and J by 7 bases. This CDR3 has 17 residues. CDR1 and CDR2 from the germline V gene are SGHRS and YFSETQ. The CDR3 reads CASSLATSGRFVGEQYF. CDR3 nucleotide sequence: TGCGCCAGCAGCTTGGCGACTAGCGGGAGATTCGTGGGTGAGCAGTACTTC.

This rearrangement joins TRBV6-6 to TRBJ2-7; 7 bases agree with TRBD2. The ends lost 4 bases at V and 2 bases at J; junction bases unmatched: 8. This CDR3 region has 15 residues. CDR1 MNHNY and CDR2 SVGAGI come from the germline V gene (reference sequence). The CDR3 DNA reads as TGTGCCAGCAGTTCCAACGGGAGGACCGCCTACGAGCAGTACTTC. This gives the protein CASSSNGRTAYEQYF.

The chain links TRBV20-1 to TRBJ2-7; TRBD1 matches 10 bases. Looked up from germline, CDR1 is DFQATT and CDR2 is SNEGSKA (reference sequence). V lost 3 bases to trimming and J lost 2 bases; unmatched junction nucleotides: 10. There are 16 residues in the CDR3. The DNA for the CDR3 is TGCAGTGCTAGTAGATTGGGACAGGGGTCTGCCTACGAGCAGTACTTC. This sequence encodes CSASRLGQGSAYEQYF.

This clone was observed a handful of times. J is TRBJ1-5 and V is TRBV18; 8 bases match TRBD1. Germline trimming cut 4 bases from V and 3 bases from J; bases unmatched to any gene: 5. The CDR3 is made up of 15 amino acids. Germline CDR1 KGHSH, CDR2 LQKENI. In nucleotides, the CDR3 is TGTGCCAGCTCACGCCAGACAGGGGCCAATCAGCCCCAGCATTTT. Protein product: CASSRQTGANQPQHF.

The chain uses TRBV18 and TRBJ2-3, with a possible D match to TRBD1 (5 bases). The CDR3 covers 15 residues. The germline V and J ends were trimmed by 2 bases and 2 bases, with 11 bases remaining between them. Germline CDR1 KGHSH, CDR2 LQKENI. CDR3 region: CASSPDSGITDTQYF. DNA of the CDR3: TGTGCCAGCTCACCAGATTCAGGGATCACAGATACGCAGTATTTT.

This clone was found a few times. This chain uses TRBV5-4 with TRBJ1-1; TRBD1 matches 7 bases. V dropped 2 bases and J dropped 0; count of bases not matched to a gene: 4. This CDR3 is built from 15 residues. Germline CDR1 SGHNT, CDR2 YYREEE (reference sequence). CDR3 nucleotides: TGTGCCAGCAGCTTACAGGGGATTTTGAACACTGAAGCTTTCTTT. Amino acid sequence: CASSLQGILNTEAFF.